One TCR beta chain is described in this entry. The antigen is unknown. In germline, CDR1 is SGHTA, CDR2 FQGTGA. The CDR3 contains 13 residues. Trimming took 6 bases from V and 1 from J, leaving 9 bases between them. TCRdb itself ran the 5' RACE reads through MiXCR, one entry per CDR3 protein. The data hold 300,000 to 400,000 distinct CDR3 sequences, with 8.7% observed a single time. The data belong to a study of T cells after yellow fever vaccination. Whole-study findings and limits: High-abundance clonotypes from the bulk population could contaminate FACS-sorted repertoires.

The V and J genes are TRBV7-3 and TRBJ1-1; possibly TRBD1 for D (6 bases). This TCR was sampled from a man between 18 and 29 years old who received the YFV17D yellow fever vaccine. Sequences were derived from PBMCs, sampled on the day of the first yellow fever vaccination. The chain's CDR3 is CASRPGQNTEAFF. The CDR3 DNA follows: TGTGCCAGCAGACCGGGACAGAACACTGAAGCTTTCTTT.